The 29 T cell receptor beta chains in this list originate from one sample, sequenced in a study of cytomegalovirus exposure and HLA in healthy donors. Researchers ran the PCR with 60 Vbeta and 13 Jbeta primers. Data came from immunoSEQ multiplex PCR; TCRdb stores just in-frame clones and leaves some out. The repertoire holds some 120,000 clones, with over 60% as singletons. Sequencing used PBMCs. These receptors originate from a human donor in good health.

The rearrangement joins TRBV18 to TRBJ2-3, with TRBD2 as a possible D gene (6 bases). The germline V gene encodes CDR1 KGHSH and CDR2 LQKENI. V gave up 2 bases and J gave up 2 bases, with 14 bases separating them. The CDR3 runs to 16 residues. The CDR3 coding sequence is TGTGCCAGCTCACCAGGCGGGGACCTTCCCACAGATACGCAGTATTTT. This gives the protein CASSPGGDLPTDTQYF.

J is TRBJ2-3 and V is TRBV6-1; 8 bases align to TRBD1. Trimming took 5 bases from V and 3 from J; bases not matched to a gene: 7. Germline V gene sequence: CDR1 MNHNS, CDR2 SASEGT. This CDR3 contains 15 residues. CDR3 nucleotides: TGTGCCAGCAGTCCTACAGGGGGGTGGACAGATACGCAGTATTTT. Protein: CASSPTGGWTDTQYF.

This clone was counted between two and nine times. The CDR3 spells CASSSRVGQNIQYF. CDR3 in DNA: TGTGCCAGCAGCTCCCGCGTGGGGCAAAACATTCAGTACTTC. The chain carries TRBV5-4 and TRBJ2-4, with TRBD1 as a possible D gene (5 bases). The CDR3 contains 14 residues. V was cut by 3 bases and J by 5 bases, with 12 bases left in between. Germline V gene sequence: CDR1 SGHNT, CDR2 YYREEE (reference sequence).

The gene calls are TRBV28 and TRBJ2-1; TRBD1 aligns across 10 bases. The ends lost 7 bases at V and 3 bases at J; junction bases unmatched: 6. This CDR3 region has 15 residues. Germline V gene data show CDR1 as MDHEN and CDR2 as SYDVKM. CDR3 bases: TGTGCCAGCATCAGGACAGGGGGGGACTACAATGAGCAGTTCTTC. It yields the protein CASIRTGGDYNEQFF.

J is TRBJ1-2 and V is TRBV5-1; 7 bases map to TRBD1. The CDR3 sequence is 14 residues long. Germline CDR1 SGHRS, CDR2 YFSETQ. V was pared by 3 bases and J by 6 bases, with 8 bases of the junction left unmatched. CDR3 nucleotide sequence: TGCGCCAGCAGCTCGGGACAGCCACACGATGGCTACACCTTC. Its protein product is CASSSGQPHDGYTF.

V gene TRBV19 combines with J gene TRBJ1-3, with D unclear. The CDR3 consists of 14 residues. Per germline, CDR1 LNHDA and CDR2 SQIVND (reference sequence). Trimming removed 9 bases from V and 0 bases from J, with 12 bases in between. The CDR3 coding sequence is TGTGCCAGCTCTAGGCTCCCCTCTGGAAACACCATATATTTT. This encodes CASSRLPSGNTIYF.

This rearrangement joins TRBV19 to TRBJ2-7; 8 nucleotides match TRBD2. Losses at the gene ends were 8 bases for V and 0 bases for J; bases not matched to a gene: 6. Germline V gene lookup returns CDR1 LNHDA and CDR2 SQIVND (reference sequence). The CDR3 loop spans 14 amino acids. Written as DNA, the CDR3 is TGTGCCAGTGCCCCGGGACTAGACTCCTACGAGCAGTACTTC. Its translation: CASAPGLDSYEQYF. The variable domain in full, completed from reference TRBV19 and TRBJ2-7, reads DGGITQSPKYLFRKEGQNVTLSCEQNLNHDAMYWYRQDPGQGLRLIYYSQIVNDFQKGDIAEGYSVSREKKESFPLTVTSAQKNPTAFYLCASAPGLDSYEQYFGPGTRLTVT.

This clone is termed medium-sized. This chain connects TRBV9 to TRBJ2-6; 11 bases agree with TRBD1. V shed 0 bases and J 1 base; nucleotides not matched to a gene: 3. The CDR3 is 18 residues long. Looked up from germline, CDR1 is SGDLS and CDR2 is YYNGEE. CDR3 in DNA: TGTGCCAGCAGCGTAGGGGGACAGGGGGGGTCTGGGGCCAACGTCCTGACTTTC. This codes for CASSVGGQGGSGANVLTF.

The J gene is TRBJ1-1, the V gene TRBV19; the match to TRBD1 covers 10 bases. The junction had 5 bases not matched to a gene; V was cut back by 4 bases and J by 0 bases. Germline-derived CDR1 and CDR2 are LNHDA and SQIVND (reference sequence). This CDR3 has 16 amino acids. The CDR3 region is CASSRGQGILNTEAFF. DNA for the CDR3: TGTGCCAGTAGTAGGGGACAGGGGATTCTGAACACTGAAGCTTTCTTT.

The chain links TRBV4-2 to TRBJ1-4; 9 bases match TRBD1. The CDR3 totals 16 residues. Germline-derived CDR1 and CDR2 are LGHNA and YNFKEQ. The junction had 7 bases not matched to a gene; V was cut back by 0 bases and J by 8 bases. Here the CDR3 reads CASSQESDRGGEKLFF. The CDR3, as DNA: TGTGCCAGCAGCCAAGAATCCGACAGGGGGGGCGAAAAACTGTTTTTT.

The CDR3 protein is CASSEAVAYNSPLHF. DNA for the CDR3: TGTGCCAGCAGTGAGGCTGTCGCCTATAATTCACCCCTCCACTTT. The chain employs TRBV6-1 and TRBJ1-6; D not certain. Germline V gives CDR1 MNHNS, CDR2 SASEGT. Trimming stripped 3 bases from V and 2 bases from J, with 8 bases between. The CDR3 totals 15 residues.

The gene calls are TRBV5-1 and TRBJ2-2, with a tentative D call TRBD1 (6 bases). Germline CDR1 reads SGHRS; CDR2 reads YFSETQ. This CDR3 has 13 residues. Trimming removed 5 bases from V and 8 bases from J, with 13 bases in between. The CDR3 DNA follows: TGCGCCAGCAGTTCACAGGGAACTGGGGAGCTGTTTTTT. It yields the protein CASSSQGTGELFF.

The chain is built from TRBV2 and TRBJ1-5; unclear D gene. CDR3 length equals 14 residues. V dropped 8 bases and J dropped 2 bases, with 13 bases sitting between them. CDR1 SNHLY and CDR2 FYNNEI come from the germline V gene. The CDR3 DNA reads TGTGCCAGCTCAACCTTCGGGGGCAATCAGCCCCAGCATTTT. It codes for CASSTFGGNQPQHF.

In nucleotides, the CDR3 is TGTGCCAGCAGCTTAGTCTATTTGGCTAGCGAAACAGATACGCAGTATTTT. It is translated as CASSLVYLASETDTQYF. The chain links TRBV7-6 to TRBJ2-3, with D perhaps matching TRBD2 (6 bases). The V gene's germline CDR1 is SGHVS and CDR2 FNYEAQ. The CDR3 runs 17 residues. The ends were cut back, 1 base at V and 3 bases at J, with 17 bases in the middle.

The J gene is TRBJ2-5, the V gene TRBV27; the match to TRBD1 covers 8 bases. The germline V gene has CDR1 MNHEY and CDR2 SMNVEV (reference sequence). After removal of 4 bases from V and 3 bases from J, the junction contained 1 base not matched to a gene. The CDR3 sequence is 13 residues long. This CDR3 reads CASSSDREETQYF. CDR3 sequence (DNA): TGTGCCAGCAGTTCGGACAGGGAAGAGACCCAGTACTTC.

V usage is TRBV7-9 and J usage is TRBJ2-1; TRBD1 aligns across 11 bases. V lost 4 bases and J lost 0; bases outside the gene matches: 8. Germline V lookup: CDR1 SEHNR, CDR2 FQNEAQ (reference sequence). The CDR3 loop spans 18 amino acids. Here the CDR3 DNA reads TGTGCCAGCAGCTCGGGACAGGGGGTCCTAAGCTCCTACAATGAGCAGTTCTTC. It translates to CASSSGQGVLSSYNEQFF.

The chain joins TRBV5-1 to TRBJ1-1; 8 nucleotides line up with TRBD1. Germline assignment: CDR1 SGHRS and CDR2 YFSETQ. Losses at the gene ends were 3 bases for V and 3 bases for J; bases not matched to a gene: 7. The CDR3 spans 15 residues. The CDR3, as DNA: TGCGCCAGCAGCTCCTCGACAGGGGTGTACACTGAAGCTTTCTTT. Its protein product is CASSSSTGVYTEAFF. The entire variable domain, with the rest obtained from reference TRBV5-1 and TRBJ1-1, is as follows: KAGVTQTPRYLIKTRGQQVTLSCSPISGHRSVSWYQQTPGQGLQFLFEYFSETQRNKGNFPGRFSGRQFSNSRSEMNVSTLELGDSALYLCASSSSTGVYTEAFFGQGTRLTVV.

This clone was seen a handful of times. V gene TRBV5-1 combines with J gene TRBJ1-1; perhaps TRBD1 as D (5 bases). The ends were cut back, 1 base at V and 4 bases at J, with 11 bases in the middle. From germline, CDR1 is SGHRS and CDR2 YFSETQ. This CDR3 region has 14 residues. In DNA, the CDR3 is TGCGCCAGCAGCTTGCAGGGATCCGGCACTGAAGCTTTCTTT. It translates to CASSLQGSGTEAFF.

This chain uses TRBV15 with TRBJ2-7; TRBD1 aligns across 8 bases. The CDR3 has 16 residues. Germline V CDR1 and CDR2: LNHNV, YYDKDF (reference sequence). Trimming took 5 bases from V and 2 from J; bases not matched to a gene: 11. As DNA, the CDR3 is TGTGCCACCAGCGGCCGAGAGAGACAGGGGACCTACGAGCAGTACTTC. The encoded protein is CATSGRERQGTYEQYF. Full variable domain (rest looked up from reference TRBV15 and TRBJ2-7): DAMVIQNPRYQVTQFGKPVTLSCSQTLNHNVMYWYQQKSSQAPKLLFHYYDKDFNNEADTPDNFQSRRPNTSFCFLDIRSPGLGDTAMYLCATSGRERQGTYEQYFGPGTRLTVT.

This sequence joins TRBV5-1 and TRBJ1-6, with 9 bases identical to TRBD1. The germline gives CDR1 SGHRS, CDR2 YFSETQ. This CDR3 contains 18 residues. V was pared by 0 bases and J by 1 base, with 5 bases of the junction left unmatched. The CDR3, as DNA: TGCGCCAGCAGCTTGGACAGGGGGCCAGATTCCTATAATTCACCCCTCCACTTT. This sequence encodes CASSLDRGPDSYNSPLHF.

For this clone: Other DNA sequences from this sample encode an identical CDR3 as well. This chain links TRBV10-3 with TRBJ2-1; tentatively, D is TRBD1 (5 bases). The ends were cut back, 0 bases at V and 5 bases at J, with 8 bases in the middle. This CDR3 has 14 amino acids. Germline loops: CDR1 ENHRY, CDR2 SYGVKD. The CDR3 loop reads CAISESQGNNEQFF. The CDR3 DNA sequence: TGTGCCATCAGTGAGTCCCAGGGTAACAATGAGCAGTTCTTC.

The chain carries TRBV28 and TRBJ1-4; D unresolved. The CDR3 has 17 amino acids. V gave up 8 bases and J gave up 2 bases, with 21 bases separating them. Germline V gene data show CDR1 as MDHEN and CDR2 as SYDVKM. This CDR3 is CASGRSVMGATNEKLFF. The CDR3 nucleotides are TGTGCCAGCGGTAGGTCCGTAATGGGAGCCACTAATGAAAAACTGTTTTTT.

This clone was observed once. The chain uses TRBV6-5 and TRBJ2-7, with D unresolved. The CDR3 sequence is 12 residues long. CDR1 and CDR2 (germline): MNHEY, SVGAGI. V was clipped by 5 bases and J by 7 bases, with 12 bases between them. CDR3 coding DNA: TGTGCCAGCAGTGTCTGGGCTGGGGAGCAGTACTTC. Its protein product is CASSVWAGEQYF.

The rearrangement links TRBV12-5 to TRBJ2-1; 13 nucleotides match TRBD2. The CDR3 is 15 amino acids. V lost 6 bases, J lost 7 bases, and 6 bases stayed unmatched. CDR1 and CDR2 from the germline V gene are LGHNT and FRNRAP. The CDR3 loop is CASGSTSGGENEQFF. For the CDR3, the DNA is TGTGCTAGTGGCTCAACTAGCGGGGGGGAGAATGAGCAGTTCTTC.

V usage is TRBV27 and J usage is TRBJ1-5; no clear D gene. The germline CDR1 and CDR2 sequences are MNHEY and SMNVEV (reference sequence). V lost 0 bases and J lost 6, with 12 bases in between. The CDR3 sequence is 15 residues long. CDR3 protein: CASSLSYFRGQPQHF. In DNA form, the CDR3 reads TGTGCCAGCAGTTTATCGTATTTCCGGGGTCAGCCCCAGCATTTT.

The CDR3 sequence: CASSFGHTNTEAFF. In DNA, the CDR3 is TGTGCCAGCAGCTTCGGACATACGAACACTGAAGCTTTCTTT. The chain employs TRBV7-2 and TRBJ1-1; tentative D call: TRBD1 (5 bases). V lost 3 bases and J 1 base, leaving 9 bases between the germline ends. The CDR3 is made up of 14 amino acids. Germline V gene data show CDR1 as SGHTA and CDR2 as FQGNSA.

In DNA, the CDR3 is TGTGCCAGCAGCTCTGTTAAATACGAGCAGTACTTC. Its translation: CASSSVKYEQYF. The V and J genes are TRBV11-2 and TRBJ2-7; the D is unclear. This CDR3 is 12 amino acids long. Germline V gene sequence: CDR1 SGHAT, CDR2 FQNNGV. Trimming removed 4 bases from V and 4 bases from J, with 8 bases in between.

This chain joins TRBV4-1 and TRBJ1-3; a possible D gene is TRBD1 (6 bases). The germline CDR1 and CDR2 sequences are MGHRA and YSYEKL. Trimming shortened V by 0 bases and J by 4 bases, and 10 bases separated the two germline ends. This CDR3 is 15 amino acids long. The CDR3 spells CASSQDWTVGNTIYF. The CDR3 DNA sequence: TGCGCCAGCAGCCAAGACTGGACAGTCGGAAACACCATATATTTT.

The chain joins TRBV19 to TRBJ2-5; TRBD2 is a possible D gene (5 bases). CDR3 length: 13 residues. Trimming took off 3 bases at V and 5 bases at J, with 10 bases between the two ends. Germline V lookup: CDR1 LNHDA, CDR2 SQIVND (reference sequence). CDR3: CASSIQREETQYF. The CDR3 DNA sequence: TGTGCCAGTAGTATTCAAAGGGAGGAGACCCAGTACTTC.